Here is one T cell receptor beta chain with its context. What it binds is unknown. The sample originates from a study of T cells in localized non-small cell lung cancer. J was trimmed by 5 bases and V by 2 bases; bases with no gene match: 5. CDR3 length equals 14 residues. CDR1 is MNHEY and CDR2 is SMNVEV in the germline V gene (reference sequence). Sequencing was performed with immunoSEQ multiplex PCR; in TCRdb, only in-frame clones are kept and a portion is missing. The data show about 23,000 clones, just over 90% seen once. Findings and caveats of the study: With higher T cell density in blood came longer overall survival. The tumor had only one region sequenced, so heterogeneity remains possible. Detection in adjacent lung was observed for a median about 50 of the top 100 tumor clones. There was higher T cell clonality in uninvolved adjacent lung than in tumor, and it was highest there.

The clonotype comes from a woman aged 40 to 75 with stage I lung adenocarcinoma. The rearrangement joins TRBV27 to TRBJ1-2, with 7 bases fitting TRBD1. The specimen comprised peripheral blood, sampled before any cancer treatment. In DNA form, the CDR3 reads TGTGCCAGCAGTTTAAAGGGGGCAGGATATGGCTACACCTTC. Translation gives CASSLKGAGYGYTF.